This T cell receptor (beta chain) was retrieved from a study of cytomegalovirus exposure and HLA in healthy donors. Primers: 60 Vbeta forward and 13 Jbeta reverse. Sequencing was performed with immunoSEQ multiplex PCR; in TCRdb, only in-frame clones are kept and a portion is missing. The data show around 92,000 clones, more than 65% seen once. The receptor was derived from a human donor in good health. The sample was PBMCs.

CDR3 sequence reads: CASSTLGQITNSPLHF. The CDR3 nucleotides are TGTGCCAGTAGTACACTAGGACAGATTACTAATTCACCCCTCCACTTT. This chain joins TRBV19 and TRBJ1-6, with D perhaps matching TRBD1 (6 bases). Germline-derived CDR1 and CDR2 are LNHDA and SQIVND (reference sequence). V lost 4 bases to trimming and J lost 6 bases, with 16 bases between them. The CDR3 is 16 residues long. The full variable domain, rest sourced from reference TRBV19 and TRBJ1-6, is DGGITQSPKYLFRKEGQNVTLSCEQNLNHDAMYWYRQDPGQGLRLIYYSQIVNDFQKGDIAEGYSVSREKKESFPLTVTSAQKNPTAFYLCASSTLGQITNSPLHFGNGTRLTVT.